This paragraph reports one T cell receptor (beta chain). Method: immunoSEQ multiplex PCR; TCRdb's copy keeps in-frame clones and lacks some. The top ten clones hold 0.61% of a sample with some 48,000 clones, over 90% of them seen once. The data originate from a study of T cell changes during pregnancy in multiple sclerosis. Sequences were derived from CD4+ T cells from peripheral blood mononuclear cells, sampled after pregnancy. This sequence originates from a female donor in good health, enrolled as a control in a pregnancy study.

The CDR3 sequence is CAISKTSGRNEQFF. In DNA, the CDR3 is TGTGCCATCAGTAAAACTAGCGGGCGGAATGAGCAGTTCTTC. This chain uses TRBV10-3 with TRBJ2-1, with TRBD2 matching over 9 bases. The CDR3 extends over 14 amino acids. The V gene's germline CDR1 is ENHRY and CDR2 SYGVKD. With 5 bases clipped from V and 7 bases from J, the junction kept 6 bases outside the gene matches.